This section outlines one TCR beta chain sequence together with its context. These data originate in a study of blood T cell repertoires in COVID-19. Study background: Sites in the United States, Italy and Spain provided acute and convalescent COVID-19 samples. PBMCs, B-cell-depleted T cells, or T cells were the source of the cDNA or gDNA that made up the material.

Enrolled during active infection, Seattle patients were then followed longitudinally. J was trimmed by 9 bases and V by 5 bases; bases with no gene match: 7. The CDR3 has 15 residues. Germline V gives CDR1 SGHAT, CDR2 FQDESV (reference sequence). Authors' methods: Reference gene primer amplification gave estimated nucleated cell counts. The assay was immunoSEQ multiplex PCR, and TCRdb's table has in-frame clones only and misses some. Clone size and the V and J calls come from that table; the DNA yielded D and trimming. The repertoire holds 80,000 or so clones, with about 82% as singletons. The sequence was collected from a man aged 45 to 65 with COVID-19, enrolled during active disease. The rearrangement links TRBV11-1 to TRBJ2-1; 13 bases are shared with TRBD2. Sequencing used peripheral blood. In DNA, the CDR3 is TGTGCCAGCAGCCGGAGGGGACTAGCGGGACGTGAGCAGTTCTTC. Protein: CASSRRGLAGREQFF.